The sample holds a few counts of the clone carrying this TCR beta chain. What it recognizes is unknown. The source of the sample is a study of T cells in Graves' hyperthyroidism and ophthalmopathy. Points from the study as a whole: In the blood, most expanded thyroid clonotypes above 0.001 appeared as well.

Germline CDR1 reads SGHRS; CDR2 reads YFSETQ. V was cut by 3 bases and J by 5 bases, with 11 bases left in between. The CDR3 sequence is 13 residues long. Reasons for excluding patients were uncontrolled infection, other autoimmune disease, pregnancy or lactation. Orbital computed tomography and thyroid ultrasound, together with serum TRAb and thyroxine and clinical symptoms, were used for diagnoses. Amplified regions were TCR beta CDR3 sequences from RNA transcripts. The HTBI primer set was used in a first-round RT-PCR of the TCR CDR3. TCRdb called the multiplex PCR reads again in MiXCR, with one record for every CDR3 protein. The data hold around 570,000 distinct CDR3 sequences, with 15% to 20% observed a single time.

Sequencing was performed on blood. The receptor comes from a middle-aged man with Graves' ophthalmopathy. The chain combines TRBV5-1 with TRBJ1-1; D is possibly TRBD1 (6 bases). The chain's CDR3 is CASSWEGGTEAFF. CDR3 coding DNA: TGCGCCAGCAGCTGGGAGGGGGGAACTGAAGCTTTCTTT.